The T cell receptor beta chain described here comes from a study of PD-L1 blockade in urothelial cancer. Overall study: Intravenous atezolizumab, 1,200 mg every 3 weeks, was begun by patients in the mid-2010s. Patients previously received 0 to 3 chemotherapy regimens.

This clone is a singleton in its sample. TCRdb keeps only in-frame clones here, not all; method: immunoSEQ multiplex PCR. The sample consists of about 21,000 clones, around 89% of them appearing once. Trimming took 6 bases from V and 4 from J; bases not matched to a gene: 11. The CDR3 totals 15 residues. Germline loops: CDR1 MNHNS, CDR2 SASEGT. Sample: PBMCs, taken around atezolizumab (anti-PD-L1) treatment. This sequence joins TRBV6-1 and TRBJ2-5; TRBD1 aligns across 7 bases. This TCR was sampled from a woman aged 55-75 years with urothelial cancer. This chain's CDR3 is CASRTGTERRETQYF. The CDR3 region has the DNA TGTGCCAGCAGAACCGGGACAGAGAGGAGAGAGACCCAGTACTTC.